This T cell receptor (beta chain) was retrieved from a study of PD-1 blockade in mismatch repair-deficient tumors. Turning to the study itself: Enrolled about 2013-2016, patients had progressing, pretreated mismatch repair-deficient cancers of approximately 13 types.

TCRdb's table, derived via immunoSEQ multiplex PCR, lists solely in-frame clones and lacks some. The sample holds about 25,000 clones, about 81% seen once. Trimming took 3 bases from V and 5 from J; bases not matched to a gene: 4. This CDR3 is 15 amino acids long. Germline CDR1 is GTSNPN and CDR2 is SVGIG (reference sequence). This specimen was PBMCs, taken before pembrolizumab treatment. The TCR comes from an adult with mismatch repair-deficient cancer. The chain has TRBV30 and TRBJ1-6; 10 bases line up with TRBD1. The CDR3: CAWSGTGVHNSPLHF. The CDR3 coding sequence is TGTGCCTGGAGCGGGACAGGGGTCCATAATTCACCCCTCCACTTT.